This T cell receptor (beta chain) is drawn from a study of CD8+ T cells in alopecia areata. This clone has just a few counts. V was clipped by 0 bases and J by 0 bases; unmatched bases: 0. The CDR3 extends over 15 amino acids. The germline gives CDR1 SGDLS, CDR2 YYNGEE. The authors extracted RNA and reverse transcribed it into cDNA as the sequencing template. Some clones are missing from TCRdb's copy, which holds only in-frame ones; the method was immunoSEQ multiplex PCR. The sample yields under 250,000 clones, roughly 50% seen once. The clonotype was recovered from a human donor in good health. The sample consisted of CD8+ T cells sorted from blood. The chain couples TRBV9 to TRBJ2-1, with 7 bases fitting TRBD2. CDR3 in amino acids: CASSVAGGSYNEQFF. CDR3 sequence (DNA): TGTGCCAGCAGCGTAGCGGGGGGCTCCTACAATGAGCAGTTCTTC.